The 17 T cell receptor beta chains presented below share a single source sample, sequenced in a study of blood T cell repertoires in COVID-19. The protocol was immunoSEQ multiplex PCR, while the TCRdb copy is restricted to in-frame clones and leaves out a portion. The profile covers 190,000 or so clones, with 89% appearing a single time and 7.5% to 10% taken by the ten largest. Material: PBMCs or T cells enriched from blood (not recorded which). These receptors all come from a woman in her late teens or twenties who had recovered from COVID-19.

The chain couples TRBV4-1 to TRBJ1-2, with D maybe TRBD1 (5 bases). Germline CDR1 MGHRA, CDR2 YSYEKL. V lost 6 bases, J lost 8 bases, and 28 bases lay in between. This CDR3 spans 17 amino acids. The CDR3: CASSGTGTANPMGGYTF. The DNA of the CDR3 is TGCGCCAGCAGTGGAACAGGAACAGCCAACCCTATGGGCGGCTACACCTTC.

The CDR3 DNA follows: TGTGCCAGCACCCCCGGGGGGGAGGGCAACACTGAAGCTTTCTTT. Its translation is CASTPGGEGNTEAFF. The chain recombines TRBV28 with TRBJ1-1; possibly TRBD1 for D (5 bases). Trimming took off 7 bases at V and 2 bases at J, with 17 bases between the two ends. The CDR3 runs 15 residues. The V gene's germline CDR1 is MDHEN and CDR2 SYDVKM. The whole variable domain, filled in from reference TRBV28 and TRBJ1-1, reads DVKVTQSSRYLVKRTGEKVFLECVQDMDHENMFWYRQDPGLGLRLIYFSYDVKMKEKGDIPEGYSVSREKKERFSLILESASTNQTSMYLCASTPGGEGNTEAFFGQGTRLTVV.

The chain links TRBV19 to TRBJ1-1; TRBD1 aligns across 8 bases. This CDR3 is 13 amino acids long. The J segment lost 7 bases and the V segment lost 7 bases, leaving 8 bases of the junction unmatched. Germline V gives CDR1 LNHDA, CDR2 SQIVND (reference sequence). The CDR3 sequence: CASTFQGADEAFF. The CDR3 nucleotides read TGTGCCAGTACCTTTCAGGGGGCCGATGAAGCTTTCTTT.

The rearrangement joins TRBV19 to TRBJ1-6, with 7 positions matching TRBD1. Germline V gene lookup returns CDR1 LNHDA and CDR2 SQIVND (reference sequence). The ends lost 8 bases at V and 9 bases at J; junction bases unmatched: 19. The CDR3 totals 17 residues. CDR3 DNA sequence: TGTGCCAGTCCATTCCCCTTCCGACAGGGTATGGGTTCACCCCTCCACTTT. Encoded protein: CASPFPFRQGMGSPLHF.

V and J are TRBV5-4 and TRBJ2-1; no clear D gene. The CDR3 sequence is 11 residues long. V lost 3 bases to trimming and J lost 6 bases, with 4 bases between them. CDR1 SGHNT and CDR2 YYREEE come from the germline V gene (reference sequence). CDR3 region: CASSYINEQFF. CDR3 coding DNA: TGTGCCAGCAGCTATATCAATGAGCAGTTCTTC.

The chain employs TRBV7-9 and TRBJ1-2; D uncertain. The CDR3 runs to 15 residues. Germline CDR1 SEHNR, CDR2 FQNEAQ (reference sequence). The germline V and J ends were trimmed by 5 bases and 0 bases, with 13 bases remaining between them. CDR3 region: CASSDYSASNYGYTF. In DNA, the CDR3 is TGTGCCAGCAGCGACTACAGCGCATCTAACTATGGCTACACCTTC.

CDR3 DNA sequence: TGTGCCAGCTCACCGGGACAGGGGGTATACGAGCAGTACTTC. This sequence encodes CASSPGQGVYEQYF. The chain employs TRBV18 and TRBJ2-7, with 11 bases aligning to TRBD1. The CDR3 consists of 14 residues. After removal of 3 bases from V and 4 bases from J, the junction contained 2 bases not matched to a gene. In germline, CDR1 is KGHSH, CDR2 LQKENI.

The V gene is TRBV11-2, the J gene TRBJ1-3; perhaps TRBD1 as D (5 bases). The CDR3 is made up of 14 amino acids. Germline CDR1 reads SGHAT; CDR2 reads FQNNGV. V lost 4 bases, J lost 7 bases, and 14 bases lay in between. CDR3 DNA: TGTGCCAGCAGCTCGCTCAGGGTAATCAACACCATATATTTT. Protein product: CASSSLRVINTIYF.

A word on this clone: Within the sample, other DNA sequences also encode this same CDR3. CDR3 loop: CASSEAGNSPLHF. The CDR3 region has the DNA TGTGCCAGCAGTGAAGCCGGGAATTCACCCCTCCACTTT. The chain combines TRBV2 with TRBJ1-6; D is ambiguous. The germline V gene has CDR1 SNHLY and CDR2 FYNNEI. The CDR3 has 13 residues. Between the trimmed V and J ends, which lost 0 bases and 7 bases, there was a span of 4 bases.

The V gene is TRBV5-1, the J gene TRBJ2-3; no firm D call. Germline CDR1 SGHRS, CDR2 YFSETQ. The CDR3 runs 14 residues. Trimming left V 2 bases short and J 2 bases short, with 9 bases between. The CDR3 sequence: CASSFRLLTDTQYF. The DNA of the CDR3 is TGCGCCAGCAGCTTTAGACTTCTCACAGATACGCAGTATTTT. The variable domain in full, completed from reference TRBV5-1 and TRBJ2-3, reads KAGVTQTPRYLIKTRGQQVTLSCSPISGHRSVSWYQQTPGQGLQFLFEYFSETQRNKGNFPGRFSGRQFSNSRSEMNVSTLELGDSALYLCASSFRLLTDTQYFGPGTRLTVL.

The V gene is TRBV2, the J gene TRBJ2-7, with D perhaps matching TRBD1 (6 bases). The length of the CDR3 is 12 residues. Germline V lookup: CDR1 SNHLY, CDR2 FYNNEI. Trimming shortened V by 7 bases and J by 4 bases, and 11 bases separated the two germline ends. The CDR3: CASTIQGYEQYF. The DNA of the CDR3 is TGTGCCAGCACCATACAGGGTTACGAGCAGTACTTC.

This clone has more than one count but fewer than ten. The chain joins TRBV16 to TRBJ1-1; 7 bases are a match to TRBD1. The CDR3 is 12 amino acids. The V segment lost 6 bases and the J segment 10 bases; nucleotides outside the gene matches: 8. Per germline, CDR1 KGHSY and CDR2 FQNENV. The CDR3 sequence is CASRAITGVAFF. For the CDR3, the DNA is TGTGCCAGCAGAGCGATTACAGGGGTAGCTTTCTTT.

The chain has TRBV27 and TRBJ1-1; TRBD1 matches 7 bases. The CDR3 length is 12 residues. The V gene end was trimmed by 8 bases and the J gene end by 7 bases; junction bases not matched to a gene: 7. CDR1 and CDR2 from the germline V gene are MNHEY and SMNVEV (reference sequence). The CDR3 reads CASHDREFEAFF. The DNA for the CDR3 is TGTGCCAGCCACGACAGGGAATTTGAAGCTTTCTTT.

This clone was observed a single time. CDR3 bases: TGTGCCAGCAGCGTAGAGGGGTACCAAGAGACCCAGTACTTC. Residues: CASSVEGYQETQYF. The J gene is TRBJ2-5, the V gene TRBV9; D may be TRBD1 (5 bases). Germline-derived CDR1 and CDR2 are SGDLS and YYNGEE. V was clipped by 0 bases and J by 0 bases, with 6 bases between them. This CDR3 spans 14 amino acids.

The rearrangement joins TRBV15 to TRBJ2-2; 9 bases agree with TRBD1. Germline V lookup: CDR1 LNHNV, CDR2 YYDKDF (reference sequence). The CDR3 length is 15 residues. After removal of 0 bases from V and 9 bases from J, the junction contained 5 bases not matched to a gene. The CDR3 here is CATSRDDRGDRELFF. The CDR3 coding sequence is TGTGCCACCAGCAGAGACGACAGGGGGGATAGGGAGCTGTTTTTT.

The CDR3 region is CASSQDVRDRGYGTEAFF. The CDR3 bases are TGTGCCAGCAGCCAAGATGTTCGGGACAGGGGATATGGCACTGAAGCTTTCTTT. V usage is TRBV14 and J usage is TRBJ1-1, with 10 bases lining up with TRBD1. V gave up 0 bases and J gave up 4 bases; unmatched junction bases: 11. The CDR3 runs 18 residues. The germline V gene encodes CDR1 SGHDN and CDR2 FVKESK.

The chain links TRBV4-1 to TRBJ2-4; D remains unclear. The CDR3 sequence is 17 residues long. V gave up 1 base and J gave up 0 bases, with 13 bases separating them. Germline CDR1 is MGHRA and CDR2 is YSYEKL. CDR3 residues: CASSQGLVRLAKNIQYF. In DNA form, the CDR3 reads TGCGCCAGCAGCCAAGGGCTAGTTCGTTTAGCCAAAAACATTCAGTACTTC.